Listed here is a single T cell receptor beta chain. The data originate from a study of T cell responses to AZD1222 COVID-19 vaccine. Profiled with immunoSEQ multiplex PCR; TCRdb holds only in-frame clones, not every one. The table lists about 70,000 clones, 85% of them singletons. The TCR sequence derives from an adult in good health. Sequencing used peripheral blood, obtained on day 0 of AZD1222 vaccination.

As DNA, the CDR3 is TGTGCCAGCAGCGGGGGACAGGGATCCCACGAGCAGTACTTC. As protein: CASSGGQGSHEQYF. This chain uses TRBV3-1 (or the pseudogene TRBV3-2) with TRBJ2-7, with 9 positions matching TRBD1. Germline loops: CDR1 LGHDT, CDR2 YNNKEL (reference sequence). The ends lost 5 bases at V and 5 bases at J; junction bases unmatched: 7. This CDR3 comprises 14 residues.